A selection of T cell receptor beta chains follows, all from one sample in a study of shared clonotypes between healthy human individuals. Data came from immunoSEQ multiplex PCR; TCRdb stores just in-frame clones and leaves some out. The data hold 2 million to 3 million clones, with around nine tenths observed a single time. The source material was naive CD4+ T cells sorted from blood. Every receptor here comes from a young man in good health. Each CDR3 is given with its conserved first and last residue. The D gene is left open where the match is weak. The listing skips clone size in some rows; elsewhere it reads once, few, many or a size class.

DNA	CDR3	size	D	V	J
TGCGCCAGCAGCTTGAACTCTGACTTAGCCTATGGCTACACCTTC	CASSLNSDLAYGYTF	few	.	TRBV5-1	TRBJ1-2
TGTGCCTGGAGTCCAGACAGGGACTTCCCTGAAGCTTTCTTT	CAWSPDRDFPEAFF	.	TRBD1	TRBV30	TRBJ1-1
TGTGCCAGCAGTTACTCGTCCATCAACAGGGGAGAGACCCAGTACTTC	CASSYSSINRGETQYF	.	TRBD1	TRBV6-5	TRBJ2-5
TGTGCCAGCAGCTTAGTAGCGGGAGGGCCTAGACGCGAGACCCAGTACTTC	CASSLVAGGPRRETQYF	.	.	TRBV12-1	TRBJ2-5
TGTGCCAGCAGTTTTGACGGACTGAGCACCGGGGAGCTGTTTTTT	CASSFDGLSTGELFF	.	.	TRBV6-5	TRBJ2-2
TGTGCCATCAGTGAGCAAGGGGGGACTACCTCACCCCTCCACTTT	CAISEQGGTTSPLHF	.	.	TRBV10-3	TRBJ1-6
TGTGCCTGGAGTGTAAGTTATGGCTACACCTTC	CAWSVSYGYTF	few	.	TRBV30	TRBJ1-2
TGCGCCAGCAGTGAATGGGAGACTGGGTCGGGGGCTTTCTTT	CASSEWETGSGAFF	.	.	TRBV10-2	TRBJ1-1
TGTGCCAGCAGCCCTCGGACAGGGAGCACTGAAGCTTTCTTT	CASSPRTGSTEAFF	.	TRBD1	TRBV9	TRBJ1-1
TGTGCCAGCAGTCGGGGACTAGCGGCGAACACCGGGGAGCTGTTTTTT	CASSRGLAANTGELFF	.	TRBD2	TRBV28	TRBJ2-2
TGTGCCAGCAGCCAAGACACAGGGAAGCATGGCTACACCTTC	CASSQDTGKHGYTF	.	.	TRBV14	TRBJ1-2
TGTGCCAGCAGCTTGGGAGGGTTGATCAATCAGCCCCAGCATTTT	CASSLGGLINQPQHF	.	.	TRBV5-6	TRBJ1-5
TGTGCCAGCAGCCAAGATTTGGGGGCCTACGAGCAGTACTTC	CASSQDLGAYEQYF	.	.	TRBV14	TRBJ2-7
TGTGCCAGCAGCTTATACGGGACGGGGACCTACGAGCAGTACTTC	CASSLYGTGTYEQYF	once	.	TRBV11-3	TRBJ2-7
TGTGCCAGCACCTCCCAACTTGCCGGGAAGGACAACATTCAGTACTTC	CASTSQLAGKDNIQYF	once	.	TRBV5-6	TRBJ2-4
TGTGCCAGTAGTATTACAGGGGGATCTAACTATGGCTACACCTTC	CASSITGGSNYGYTF	.	TRBD1	TRBV19	TRBJ1-2
TGTGCCAGCAGCCCTACTCGGACAGGGAAAGTCTCTGGAAACACCATATATTTT	CASSPTRTGKVSGNTIYF	.	TRBD1	TRBV7-9	TRBJ1-3
TGTGCCAGCAGCCCCTTAGGTAGCGGCCCCTACGAGCAGTACTTC	CASSPLGSGPYEQYF	.	.	TRBV9	TRBJ2-7
TGTGCCAGCAGCTTGGAGATAGGGGCGGAGCTGTTTTTT	CASSLEIGAELFF	.	.	TRBV5-4	TRBJ2-2
TGCGCCAGCAGTCAAGGGACAGTCGAGACCCAGTACTTC	CASSQGTVETQYF	.	TRBD1	TRBV4-1	TRBJ2-5
TGTGCCATCAGTGAGTCGACAGGGCACGACACCGGGGAGCTGTTTTTT	CAISESTGHDTGELFF	.	TRBD1	TRBV10-3	TRBJ2-2
TGTGCCACCCAGGGTGGGGGGATAATCCAAGAGACCCAGTACTTC	CATQGGGIIQETQYF	.	.	TRBV2	TRBJ2-5
TGTGCCAGTATGACGTCCAGGGTAAACTATGGCTACACCTTC	CASMTSRVNYGYTF	.	.	TRBV19	TRBJ1-2
TGTGCCAGCAGCATTCAAAGAGGGACGGATAGCGTCACCCTCCACTTT	CASSIQRGTDSVTLHF	.	.	TRBV21-1	TRBJ1-6